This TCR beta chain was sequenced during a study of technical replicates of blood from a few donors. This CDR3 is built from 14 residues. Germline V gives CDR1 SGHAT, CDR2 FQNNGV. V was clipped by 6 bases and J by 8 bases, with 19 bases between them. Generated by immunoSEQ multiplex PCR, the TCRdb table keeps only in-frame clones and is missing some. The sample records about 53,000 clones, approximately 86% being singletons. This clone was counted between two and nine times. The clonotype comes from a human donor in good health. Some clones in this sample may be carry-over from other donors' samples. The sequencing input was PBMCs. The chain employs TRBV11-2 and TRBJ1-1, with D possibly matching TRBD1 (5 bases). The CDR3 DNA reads TGTGCCAGCAGATCGTTAAAAGGGGTGACGGAAGCTTTCTTT. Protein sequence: CASRSLKGVTEAFF.